Below, 25 T cell receptor beta chains from the same sample are listed, as sequenced in a study of shared clonotypes between healthy human individuals. CD8 cells classed as naive were CD45RO-negative and positively selected for CCR7, excluding terminally differentiated effector memory CD45RA+ cells. TCRdb's copy holds only in-frame clones and misses some; the assay was immunoSEQ multiplex PCR. The sample holds 1.5 million to 2.5 million clones; about 95% are singletons and the top ten take more than 0.95%. Sample: naive CD8+ T cells sorted from blood. Every receptor here comes from a man between 18 and 35 years old in good health.

The rearrangement links TRBV7-6 to TRBJ2-7; D is unresolved. Trimming cost V 5 bases and J 5 bases, with 16 bases left between them. The germline CDR1 and CDR2 sequences are SGHVS and FNYEAQ. The CDR3 is 14 amino acids. CDR3 sequence: CASSPLRSVHEQYF. The CDR3 DNA reads as TGTGCCAGCAGCCCCCTTCGCAGCGTCCACGAGCAGTACTTC.

The chain is built from TRBV10-3 and TRBJ2-5; D may be TRBD2 (6 bases). Germline-derived CDR1 and CDR2 are ENHRY and SYGVKD. This CDR3 is built from 15 residues. V was clipped by 2 bases and J by 5 bases, with 15 bases between them. This CDR3 is CAISEGAGRGETQYF. The CDR3 DNA reads as TGTGCCATCAGTGAGGGGGCCGGGAGAGGGGAGACCCAGTACTTC.

A note on this clone: The identical CDR3 is also encoded by other nucleotide sequences in the sample. Written as DNA, the CDR3 is TGCGCCAGCAGCCAAGCTAGCAATCAGCCCCAGCATTTT. The encoded protein is CASSQASNQPQHF. The genes are TRBV4-1 and TRBJ1-5; D unclear. V was pared by 1 base and J by 0 bases, with 1 base between. The CDR3 has 13 amino acids. Germline CDR1 and CDR2: MGHRA and YSYEKL.

As regards this clone: This sample also contains other DNA sequences that code for the same CDR3. V usage is TRBV5-6 and J usage is TRBJ2-1; D uncertain. V was clipped by 2 bases and J by 5 bases, with 2 bases between them. Germline V gives CDR1 SGHDT, CDR2 YYEEEE. The CDR3 sequence is 11 residues long. In nucleotides, the CDR3 is TGTGCCAGCAGCTTCAACAATGAGCAGTTCTTC. Its protein product is CASSFNNEQFF.

The chain recombines TRBV4-2 with TRBJ2-7, with 9 bases lining up with TRBD1. The V gene end was trimmed by 3 bases and the J gene end by 5 bases; junction bases not matched to a gene: 11. The CDR3 spans 16 residues. In germline, CDR1 is LGHNA, CDR2 YNFKEQ. The CDR3 is CASSHLPGQGGDEQYF. CDR3 nucleotides: TGTGCCAGCAGCCACCTACCGGGACAGGGAGGCGACGAGCAGTACTTC.

On this clone itself: Other nucleotide sequences from this sample produce the same CDR3. This chain uses TRBV4-1 with TRBJ1-5, with D unresolved. This CDR3 has 14 residues. Germline CDR1 reads MGHRA; CDR2 reads YSYEKL. V dropped 1 base and J dropped 0 bases, with 4 bases sitting between them. The CDR3 spells CASSQGFSNQPQHF. CDR3 nucleotides: TGCGCCAGCAGCCAAGGGTTTAGCAATCAGCCCCAGCATTTT.

The chain employs TRBV15 and TRBJ1-2, with a tentative D call TRBD1 (5 bases). Germline values: CDR1 LNHNV, CDR2 YYDKDF (reference sequence). This CDR3 region has 16 residues. Trimming took off 0 bases at V and 2 bases at J, with 13 bases between the two ends. The CDR3 DNA reads as TGTGCCACCAGCAGAGAATGGGGGGAAAGGAACTATGGCTACACCTTC. Translating gives CATSREWGERNYGYTF.

The DNA of the CDR3 is TGCGCCAGCAGAATGATACCGAACCAAGCTAACTATGGCTACACCTTC. Amino acid sequence: CASRMIPNQANYGYTF. V and J are TRBV5-1 and TRBJ1-2; D unresolved. The V end lost 5 bases, the J end lost 0 bases, and 17 bases lay between the germline ends. Per germline, CDR1 SGHRS and CDR2 YFSETQ. The CDR3 is 16 residues long.

As for this clone: The identical CDR3 is also encoded by other nucleotide sequences in the sample. The rearrangement links TRBV2 to TRBJ1-4; D remains unclear. The CDR3 extends over 14 amino acids. V shed 3 bases and J shed 0 bases, with 5 bases lying between them. Looked up from germline, CDR1 is SNHLY and CDR2 is FYNNEI. CDR3 loop: CASSDSATNEKLFF. For the CDR3, the DNA is TGTGCCAGCAGTGACAGTGCAACTAATGAAAAACTGTTTTTT. The whole variable domain, filled in from reference TRBV2 and TRBJ1-4, reads EPEVTQTPSHQVTQMGQEVILRCVPISNHLYFYWYRQILGQKVEFLVSFYNNEISEKSEIFDDQFSVERPDGSNFTLKIRSTKLEDSAMYFCASSDSATNEKLFFGSGTQLSVL.

V usage is TRBV10-1 and J usage is TRBJ1-4, with D maybe TRBD1 (6 bases). The germline gives CDR1 WNHNN, CDR2 SYGVQD (reference sequence). This CDR3 contains 18 residues. V lost 7 bases, J lost 0 bases, and 21 bases lay in between. CDR3 loop: CASIPRGGFRATNEKLFF. In DNA form, the CDR3 reads TGCGCCAGCATCCCCAGGGGAGGCTTCAGGGCAACTAATGAAAAACTGTTTTTT.

A note on this clone: Relative to the germline gene, one junction end is altered; a read error may explain this. This chain links TRBV11-2 with TRBJ1-1; a possible D gene is TRBD1 (6 bases). The CDR3 covers 16 residues. Looked up from germline, CDR1 is SGHAT and CDR2 is FQNNGV. The CDR3 spells CASSVEFGGAGTEAFF. CDR3 coding DNA: TGTGCCAGCAGCGTAGAGTTCGGGGGCGCGGGCACTGAAGCTTTCTTT.

The chain employs TRBV5-1 and TRBJ2-1; 10 bases are a match to TRBD1. Germline values: CDR1 SGHRS, CDR2 YFSETQ. V lost 2 bases to trimming and J lost 4 bases; unmatched junction nucleotides: 3. There are 15 residues in the CDR3. CDR3 sequence (DNA): TGCGCCAGCAGCTTACGGGACAGGGGATACAATGAGCAGTTCTTC. Translated, it gives CASSLRDRGYNEQFF.

With respect to this clone: This sample also contains other DNA sequences that code for the same CDR3. The J gene is TRBJ2-7, the V gene TRBV4-1, with TRBD1 matching 11 bases. The CDR3 contains 15 residues. J was trimmed by 3 bases and V by 2 bases; bases with no gene match: 3. Germline V gene data show CDR1 as MGHRA and CDR2 as YSYEKL. The CDR3 region has the DNA TGCGCCAGCAGCCAACCGGGACAGGGGGTCTACGAGCAGTACTTC. It codes for CASSQPGQGVYEQYF.

The chain is built from TRBV11-2 and TRBJ1-4, with TRBD1 as a possible D gene (5 bases). The CDR3 runs 14 residues. CDR1 SGHAT and CDR2 FQNNGV come from the germline V gene. Trimming removed 5 bases at V and 5 bases at J, with 12 bases between. The CDR3 region is CASSPQGLNEKLFF. The CDR3 DNA sequence: TGTGCCAGCAGCCCTCAGGGCCTCAATGAAAAACTGTTTTTT.

The rearrangement uses TRBV5-6 and TRBJ2-5; the D is unclear. The CDR3 covers 15 residues. Trimming shortened V by 4 bases and J by 2 bases, and 15 bases separated the two germline ends. CDR1 and CDR2 (germline): SGHDT, YYEEEE. CDR3: CASSITLDGQETQYF. In nucleotides, the CDR3 is TGTGCCAGCAGCATAACGCTGGACGGGCAAGAGACCCAGTACTTC.

This rearrangement joins TRBV4-3 to TRBJ2-7; 10 positions match TRBD2. J was trimmed by 3 bases and V by 0 bases; bases with no gene match: 5. The CDR3 length is 16 residues. Germline V gene lookup returns CDR1 LGHNA and CDR2 YSLEER. CDR3 protein: CASSQEDPSGSYEQYF. The CDR3 bases are TGCGCCAGCAGCCAAGAGGATCCTAGCGGGAGCTACGAGCAGTACTTC.

A word on this clone: This same CDR3 is encoded by further DNA sequences in the sample. The genes are TRBV27 and TRBJ1-6, with D possibly being TRBD1 (5 bases). V was pared by 4 bases and J by 4 bases, with 11 bases between. From germline, CDR1 is MNHEY and CDR2 SMNVEV (reference sequence). The CDR3 extends over 15 amino acids. CDR3 in amino acids: CASSSRQPYNSPLHF. CDR3 nucleotides: TGTGCCAGCAGTTCCCGACAGCCGTATAATTCACCCCTCCACTTT.

V gene TRBV15 combines with J gene TRBJ2-7, with TRBD2 matching 8 bases. This CDR3 has 15 residues. The germline gives CDR1 LNHNV, CDR2 YYDKDF (reference sequence). J was trimmed by 3 bases and V by 4 bases; bases with no gene match: 8. The CDR3 nucleotides are TGTGCCACCAGCAACGGGGGGGAGGCCCGCTACGAGCAGTACTTC. Its translation: CATSNGGEARYEQYF.

This chain connects TRBV28 to TRBJ2-1, with 7 nucleotides matching TRBD2. The CDR3 sequence is 13 residues long. Germline V gene data show CDR1 as MDHEN and CDR2 as SYDVKM. J gave up 5 bases and V 6 bases, and 4 bases lay outside the gene matches. The CDR3 DNA sequence: TGTGCCAGCAGCCCTCGGGGGGACAATGAGCAGTTCTTC. It codes for CASSPRGDNEQFF.

The genes are TRBV19 and TRBJ1-1; 7 bases fit TRBD1. V lost 6 bases to trimming and J lost 2 bases; unmatched junction nucleotides: 12. CDR3 length equals 16 residues. Looked up from germline, CDR1 is LNHDA and CDR2 is SQIVND (reference sequence). In DNA form, the CDR3 reads TGTGCCAGTAGACCCATTTGGACAGGCGGAAACACTGAAGCTTTCTTT. Protein: CASRPIWTGGNTEAFF.

This rearrangement joins TRBV7-9 to TRBJ2-7; D is possibly TRBD2 (5 bases). V was clipped by 5 bases and J by 0 bases, with 14 bases between them. This CDR3 is 15 amino acids long. Germline CDR1 SEHNR, CDR2 FQNEAQ (reference sequence). CDR3 in DNA: TGTGCCAGCAGCCTCCCGGGGTCCCCCTCCTACGAGCAGTACTTC. This codes for CASSLPGSPSYEQYF. Looking up the rest from reference TRBV7-9 and TRBJ2-7 gives the full variable domain: DTGVSQNPRHKITKRGQNVTFRCDPISEHNRLYWYRQTLGQGPEFLTYFQNEAQLEKSRLLSDRFSAERPKGSFSTLEIQRTEQGDSAMYLCASSLPGSPSYEQYFGPGTRLTVT.

The sample holds one count of this clone. V is TRBV5-4 and J is TRBJ1-4, with TRBD1 identical over 7 bases. The CDR3 length is 15 residues. The germline V gene has CDR1 SGHNT and CDR2 YYREEE (reference sequence). Germline trimming cut 4 bases from V and 4 bases from J; bases unmatched to any gene: 7. Here the CDR3 reads CASSRGQDYNEKLFF. The CDR3, as DNA: TGTGCCAGCAGCCGTGGACAGGACTATAATGAAAAACTGTTTTTT.

The V and J genes are TRBV7-8 and TRBJ1-5; 9 bases map to TRBD1. V lost 5 bases and J lost 6; bases outside the gene matches: 14. From germline, CDR1 is SGHVS and CDR2 FQNEAQ. The CDR3 spans 17 residues. The chain's CDR3 is CASSAGQGGNIIQPQHF. CDR3 nucleotides: TGTGCCAGCAGCGCGGGACAGGGTGGCAATATTATTCAGCCCCAGCATTTT.

The gene calls are TRBV7-8 and TRBJ2-2; a possible D gene is TRBD2 (6 bases). The CDR3 runs 15 residues. V was trimmed by 3 bases and J by 1 base, leaving 9 bases between them. The germline CDR1 and CDR2 sequences are SGHVS and FQNEAQ. CDR3 loop: CASSFFSGNTGELFF. In nucleotides, the CDR3 is TGTGCCAGCAGCTTTTTTAGCGGGAACACCGGGGAGCTGTTTTTT.

The chain employs TRBV7-9 and TRBJ1-5, with D hard to call. CDR3 length: 16 residues. Trimming cost V 3 bases and J 1 base, with 13 bases left between them. Germline V lookup: CDR1 SEHNR, CDR2 FQNEAQ (reference sequence). The CDR3 loop reads CASSFGRAQSNQPQHF. The CDR3 region has the DNA TGTGCCAGCAGCTTTGGTAGAGCACAGAGCAATCAGCCCCAGCATTTT.